This is a list of T cell receptor beta chains from one sample in a study of blood T cells in healthy people across ages. TCRdb re-analysed the 5' RACE reads in MiXCR, keeping a single row per CDR3 protein. The repertoire holds about 1 million distinct CDR3 sequences, with around 43% as singletons. Sample: blood. The receptors stem from a woman in her sixties in good health. CDR3s include the opening cysteine and the closing phenylalanine or tryptophan. A D gene is named only where the DNA matches it firmly. The listing skips clone size in some rows; elsewhere it reads once, few, many or a size class.

v_call	d_call	clone_size	j_call	cdr3_aa	cdr3_nt
TRBV4-2	NA	few	TRBJ2-7	CASSPAANPLVEQYF	TGTGCCAGCAGCCCAGCCGCAAACCCCCTCGTCGAGCAGTACTTC
TRBV6-1	TRBD1	few	TRBJ1-2	CASSETGGGGYGYTF	TGTGCCAGCAGTGAAACAGGGGGCGGAGGCTATGGCTACACCTTC
TRBV3-1	NA	NA	TRBJ2-7	CASSQDLSFYYEQYF	TGTGCCAGCAGCCAAGATCTGAGCTTCTACTACGAGCAGTACTTC
TRBV11-2	NA	once	TRBJ1-1	CASSPIKQGRFLEAFF	TGTGCCAGCAGCCCGATTAAGCAGGGCAGGTTCCTCGAAGCTTTCTTT
TRBV29-1	TRBD1	many	TRBJ2-7	CSVDQGAKSYEQYF	TGCAGCGTCGACCAGGGGGCCAAGTCCTACGAGCAGTACTTC
TRBV10-2	TRBD2	once	TRBJ2-7	CASSGTSFYYEQYF	TGCGCCAGCAGTGGGACTAGTTTCTACTACGAGCAGTACTTC
TRBV29-1	TRBD2	NA	TRBJ2-3	CSVAGVPNTDTQYF	TGCAGCGTAGCGGGAGTGCCAAACACAGATACGCAGTATTTT
TRBV10-3	NA	many	TRBJ2-3	CAISRTDTQYF	TGTGCCATCAGTCGCACAGATACGCAGTATTTT
TRBV10-3	TRBD1	few	TRBJ1-4	CAIGTGGANEKLFF	TGTGCCATCGGAACAGGGGGAGCGAATGAAAAACTGTTTTTT
TRBV27	NA	NA	TRBJ2-7	CASSNTGTTSYEQYF	TGTGCCAGCAGCAACACAGGGACGACCTCCTACGAGCAGTACTTC
TRBV29-1	NA	few	TRBJ1-1	CSVYGTEAFF	TGCAGCGTTTACGGAACTGAAGCTTTCTTT
TRBV24-1	TRBD1	once	TRBJ2-3	CATSSLDRVTDTQYF	TGTGCCACCAGCTCCCTTGACAGGGTCACAGATACGCAGTATTTT
TRBV10-3	NA	many	TRBJ2-1	CAIPDDNEQFF	TGTGCCATCCCTGACGACAATGAGCAGTTCTTC
TRBV20-1	NA	many	TRBJ1-2	CSASRDAGRANYGYTF	TGCAGTGCTAGTAGAGATGCAGGGCGAGCTAACTATGGCTACACCTTC
TRBV29-1	TRBD1	NA	TRBJ1-2	CSIDGQGNYGYTF	TGCAGCATCGACGGACAGGGAAACTATGGCTACACCTTC
TRBV20-1	NA	NA	TRBJ1-4	CSAAPGELNEKLFF	TGCAGTGCTGCTCCAGGGGAACTGAATGAAAAACTGTTTTTT
TRBV11-2	NA	NA	TRBJ1-2	CASSFGTDYGYTF	TGTGCCAGCAGCTTCGGGACGGACTATGGCTACACCTTC
TRBV9	NA	NA	TRBJ2-1	CASSPQPSSYNEQFF	TGTGCCAGCAGCCCTCAGCCGAGCTCCTACAATGAGCAGTTCTTC
TRBV10-3	TRBD1	few	TRBJ2-1	CAISEGQGKYNEQFF	TGTGCCATCAGTGAAGGACAGGGGAAATACAATGAGCAGTTCTTC
TRBV15	TRBD2	NA	TRBJ2-5	CATAGGSGHQETQYF	TGTGCCACTGCGGGGGGTTCGGGTCATCAAGAGACCCAGTACTTC
TRBV12-3/TRBV12-4	TRBD2	once	TRBJ2-1	CASSLGGGTSLHEQFF	TGTGCCAGCAGTTTAGGTGGCGGGACTAGCCTCCATGAGCAGTTCTTC
TRBV5-1	TRBD1	NA	TRBJ1-4	CASSSDRVGEKLFF	TGCGCCAGCAGCTCCGACAGGGTCGGGGAAAAACTGTTTTTT
TRBV29-1	NA	NA	TRBJ2-7	CSVEVTDCEQYF	TGCAGCGTTGAAGTCACAGACTGCGAGCAGTACTTC
TRBV12-3/TRBV12-4	TRBD1	NA	TRBJ1-5	CASSQTGAGQPQHF	TGTGCCAGCAGTCAAACAGGGGCCGGTCAGCCCCAGCATTTT
TRBV5-1	NA	many	TRBJ2-7	CASSLSRGGYEQYF	TGCGCCAGCAGCTTGTCCAGGGGGGGATACGAGCAGTACTTC
TRBV6-2/TRBV6-3	TRBD1	NA	TRBJ1-5	CASSRTGEGNQPQHF	TGTGCCAGCAGTCGTACAGGGGAGGGGAATCAGCCCCAGCATTTT
TRBV10-3	NA	medium-sized	TRBJ2-7	CAISEDTAYEQYF	TGTGCCATCAGTGAAGACACAGCCTACGAGCAGTACTTC
TRBV11-2	NA	NA	TRBJ2-3	CASSLISATTDTQYF	TGTGCCAGCAGCTTAATCTCAGCAACTACAGATACGCAGTATTTT
TRBV3-1	NA	NA	TRBJ2-7	CASSQNPGKHYEQYF	TGTGCCAGCAGCCAAAATCCCGGCAAGCACTACGAGCAGTACTTC
TRBV5-1	TRBD2	NA	TRBJ2-7	CASSLRLAANYEQYF	TGCGCCAGCAGCTTGAGACTAGCGGCTAACTACGAGCAGTACTTC
TRBV28	NA	NA	TRBJ2-1	CASAIAVLYNEQFF	TGTGCCAGCGCAATAGCAGTCCTCTACAATGAGCAGTTCTTC
TRBV7-6	NA	NA	TRBJ2-6	CASSTYTGSGANVLTF	TGTGCCAGCAGCACGTATACAGGGTCTGGGGCCAACGTCCTGACTTTC
TRBV9	NA	NA	TRBJ2-3	CASSVKVGGGTDTQYF	TGTGCCAGCAGCGTAAAGGTCGGCGGGGGCACAGATACGCAGTATTTT